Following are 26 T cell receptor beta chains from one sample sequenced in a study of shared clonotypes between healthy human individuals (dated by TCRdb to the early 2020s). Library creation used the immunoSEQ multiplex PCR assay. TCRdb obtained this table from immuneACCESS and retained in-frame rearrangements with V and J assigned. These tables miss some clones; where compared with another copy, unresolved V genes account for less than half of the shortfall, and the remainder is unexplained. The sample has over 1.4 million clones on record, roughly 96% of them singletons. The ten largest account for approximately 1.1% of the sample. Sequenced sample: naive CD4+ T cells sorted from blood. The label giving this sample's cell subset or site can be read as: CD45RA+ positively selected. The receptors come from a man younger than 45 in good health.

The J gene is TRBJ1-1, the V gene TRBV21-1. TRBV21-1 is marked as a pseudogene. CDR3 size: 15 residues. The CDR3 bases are TGTGCCAGCAGCAAAGATGGCCCGGGGAACACTGAAGCTTTCTTT. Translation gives CASSKDGPGNTEAFF.

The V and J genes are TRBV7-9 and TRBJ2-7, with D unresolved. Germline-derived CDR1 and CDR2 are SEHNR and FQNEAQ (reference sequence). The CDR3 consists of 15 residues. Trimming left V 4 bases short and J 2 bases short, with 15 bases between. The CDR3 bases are TGTGCCAGCAGCTCAAACAACCGACAAACCTACGAGCAGTACTTC. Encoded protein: CASSSNNRQTYEQYF.

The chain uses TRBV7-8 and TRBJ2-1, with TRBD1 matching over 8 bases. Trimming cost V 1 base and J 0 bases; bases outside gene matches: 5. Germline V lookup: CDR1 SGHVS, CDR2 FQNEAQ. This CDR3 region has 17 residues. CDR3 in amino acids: CASSLGRTGSSYNEQFF. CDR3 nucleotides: TGTGCCAGCAGCTTAGGACGGACAGGGAGCTCCTACAATGAGCAGTTCTTC. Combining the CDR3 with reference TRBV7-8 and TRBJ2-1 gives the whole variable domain GAGVSQSPRYKVAKRGQDVALRCDPISGHVSLFWYQQALGQGPEFLTYFQNEAQLDKSGLPSDRFFAERPEGSVSTLKIQRTQQEDSAVYLCASSLGRTGSSYNEQFFGPGTRLTVL.

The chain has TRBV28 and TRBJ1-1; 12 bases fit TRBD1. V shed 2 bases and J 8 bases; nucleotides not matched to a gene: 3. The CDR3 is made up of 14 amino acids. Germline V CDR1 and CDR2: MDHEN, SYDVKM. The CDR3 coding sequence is TGTGCCAGCAGTTTAGTCGGGACAGGGGGCGAAGCTTTCTTT. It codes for CASSLVGTGGEAFF.

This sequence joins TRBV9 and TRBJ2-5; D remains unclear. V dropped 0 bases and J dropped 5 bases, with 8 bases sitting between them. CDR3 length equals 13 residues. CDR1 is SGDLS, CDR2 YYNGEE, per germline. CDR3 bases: TGTGCCAGCAGCGTAGCCGATCGGGAGACCCAGTACTTC. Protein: CASSVADRETQYF.

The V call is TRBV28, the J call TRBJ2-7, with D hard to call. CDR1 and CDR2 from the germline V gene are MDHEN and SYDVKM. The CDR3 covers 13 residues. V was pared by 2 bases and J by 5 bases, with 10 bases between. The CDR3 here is CASSLQPRNEQYF. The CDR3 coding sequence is TGTGCCAGCAGTTTACAGCCCCGGAACGAGCAGTACTTC.

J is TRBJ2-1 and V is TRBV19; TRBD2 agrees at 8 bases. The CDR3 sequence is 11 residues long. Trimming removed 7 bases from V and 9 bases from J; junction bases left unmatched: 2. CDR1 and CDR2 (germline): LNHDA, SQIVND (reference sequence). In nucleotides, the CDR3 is TGTGCCAGTAATCTAGCGGGTGAGCAGTTCTTC. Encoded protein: CASNLAGEQFF.

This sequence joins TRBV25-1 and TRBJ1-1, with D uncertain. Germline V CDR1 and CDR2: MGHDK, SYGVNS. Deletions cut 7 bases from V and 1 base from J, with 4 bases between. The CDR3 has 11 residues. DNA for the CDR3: TGTGCCAGCAAGAGGAACACTGAAGCTTTCTTT. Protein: CASKRNTEAFF.

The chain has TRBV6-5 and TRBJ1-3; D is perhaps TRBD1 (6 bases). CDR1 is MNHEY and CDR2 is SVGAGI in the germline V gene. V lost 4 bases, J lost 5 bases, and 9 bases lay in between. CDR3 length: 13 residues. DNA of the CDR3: TGTGCCAGCAGTTCTACAGGGCGAAACACCATATATTTT. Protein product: CASSSTGRNTIYF.

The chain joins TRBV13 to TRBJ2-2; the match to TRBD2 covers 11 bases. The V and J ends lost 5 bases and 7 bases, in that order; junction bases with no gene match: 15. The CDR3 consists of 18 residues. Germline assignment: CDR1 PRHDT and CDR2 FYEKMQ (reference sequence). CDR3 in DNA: TGTGCCAGCAGCCCTACGGGCCTCGGGACTAGCGGAGTCGGGGAGCTGTTTTTT. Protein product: CASSPTGLGTSGVGELFF.

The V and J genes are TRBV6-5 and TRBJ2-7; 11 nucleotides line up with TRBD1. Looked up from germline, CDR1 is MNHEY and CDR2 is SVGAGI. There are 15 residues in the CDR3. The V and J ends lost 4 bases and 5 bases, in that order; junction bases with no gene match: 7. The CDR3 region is CASSSPDRGRDEQYF. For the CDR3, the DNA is TGTGCCAGCAGTTCCCCGGACAGGGGGCGGGACGAGCAGTACTTC.

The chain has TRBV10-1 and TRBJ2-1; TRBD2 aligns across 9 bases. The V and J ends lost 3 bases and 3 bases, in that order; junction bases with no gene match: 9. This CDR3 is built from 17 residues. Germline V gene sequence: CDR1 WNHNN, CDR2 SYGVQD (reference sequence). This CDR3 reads CASSEGIAGGGYNEQFF. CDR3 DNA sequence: TGCGCCAGCAGTGAAGGGATCGCGGGAGGGGGCTACAATGAGCAGTTCTTC.

CDR3 loop: CASSYSAGELFF. As DNA, the CDR3 is TGTGCCAGCAGTTACTCGGCCGGGGAGCTGTTTTTT. The genes are TRBV6-5 and TRBJ2-2; D is uncertain. The CDR3 spans 12 residues. Trimming shortened V by 0 bases and J by 6 bases, and 2 bases separated the two germline ends. Germline V CDR1 and CDR2: MNHEY, SVGAGI.

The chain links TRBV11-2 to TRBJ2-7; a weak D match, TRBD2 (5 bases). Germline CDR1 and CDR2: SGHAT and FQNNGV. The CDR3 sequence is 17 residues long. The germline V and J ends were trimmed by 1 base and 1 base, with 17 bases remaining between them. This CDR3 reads CASSLVRGPQRSYEQYF. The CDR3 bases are TGTGCCAGCAGCTTAGTCCGAGGGCCGCAGAGGTCCTACGAGCAGTACTTC.

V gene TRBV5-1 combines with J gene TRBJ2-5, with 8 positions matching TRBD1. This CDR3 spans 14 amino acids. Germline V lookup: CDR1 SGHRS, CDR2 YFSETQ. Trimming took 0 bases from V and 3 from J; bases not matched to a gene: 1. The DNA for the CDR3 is TGCGCCAGCAGCTTGGTGACAGGGGAAGAGACCCAGTACTTC. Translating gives CASSLVTGEETQYF.

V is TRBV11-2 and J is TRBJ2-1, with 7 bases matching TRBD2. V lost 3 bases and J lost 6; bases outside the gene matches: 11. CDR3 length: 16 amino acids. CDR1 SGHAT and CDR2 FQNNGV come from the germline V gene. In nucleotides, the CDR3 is TGTGCCAGCAGCTTCTTAGCGGGCCACACCCCCAATGAGCAGTTCTTC. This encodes CASSFLAGHTPNEQFF.

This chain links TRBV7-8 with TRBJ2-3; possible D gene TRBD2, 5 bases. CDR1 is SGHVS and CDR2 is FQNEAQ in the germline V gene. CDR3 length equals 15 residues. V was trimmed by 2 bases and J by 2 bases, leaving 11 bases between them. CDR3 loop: CASSLWTLDTDTQYF. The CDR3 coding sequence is TGTGCCAGCAGCTTATGGACTTTGGACACAGATACGCAGTATTTT.

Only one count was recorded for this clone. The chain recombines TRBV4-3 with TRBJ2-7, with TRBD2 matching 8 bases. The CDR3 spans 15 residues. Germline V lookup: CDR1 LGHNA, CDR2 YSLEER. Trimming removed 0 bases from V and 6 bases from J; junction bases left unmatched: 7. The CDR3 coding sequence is TGCGCCAGCAGCCAAGATGGGCTAGCGGGTTCCGAGCAGTACTTC. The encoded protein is CASSQDGLAGSEQYF.

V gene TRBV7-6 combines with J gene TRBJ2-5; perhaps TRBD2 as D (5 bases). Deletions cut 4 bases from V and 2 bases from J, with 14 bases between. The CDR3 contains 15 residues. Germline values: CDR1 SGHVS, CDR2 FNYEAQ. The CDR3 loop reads CASSSSARTQETQYF. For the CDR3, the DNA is TGTGCCAGCAGCTCAAGCGCCAGGACTCAAGAGACCCAGTACTTC.

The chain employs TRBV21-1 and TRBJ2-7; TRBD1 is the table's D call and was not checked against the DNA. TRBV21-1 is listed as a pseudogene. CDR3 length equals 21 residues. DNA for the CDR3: TGTGCCAGCAGCAAAGCGTCCGTTTTGGACAGTTCTACTCTTTCGGCCTACGAGCAGTACTTC. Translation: CASSKASVLDSSTLSAYEQYF.

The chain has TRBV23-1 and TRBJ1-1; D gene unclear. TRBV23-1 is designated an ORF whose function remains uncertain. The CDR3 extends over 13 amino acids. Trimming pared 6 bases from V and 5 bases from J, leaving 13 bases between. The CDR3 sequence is CASRQQMGTEAFF. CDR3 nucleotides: TGCGCCAGCAGGCAACAGATGGGGACTGAAGCTTTCTTT.

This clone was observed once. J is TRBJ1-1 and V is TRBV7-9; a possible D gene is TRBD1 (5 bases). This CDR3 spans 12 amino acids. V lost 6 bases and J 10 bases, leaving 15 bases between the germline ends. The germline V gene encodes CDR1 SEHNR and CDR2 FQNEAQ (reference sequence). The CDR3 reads CASSTDWGTAFF. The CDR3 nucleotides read TGTGCCAGCAGTACAGATTGGGGCACAGCTTTCTTT.

The DNA of the CDR3 is TGTGCCAGCAGCCGTAATGGGGCTCGGGAGACCCAGTACTTC. Its protein is CASSRNGARETQYF. The chain has TRBV7-2 and TRBJ2-5; maybe TRBD1 (5 bases). This CDR3 spans 14 amino acids. Germline-derived CDR1 and CDR2 are SGHTA and FQGNSA. Trimming stripped 5 bases from V and 5 bases from J, with 15 bases between. The whole variable domain, remainder taken from reference TRBV7-2 and TRBJ2-5, is GAGVSQSPSNKVTEKGKDVELRCDPISGHTALYWYRQSLGQGLEFLIYFQGNSAPDKSGLPSDRFSAERTGGSVSTLTIQRTQQEDSAVYLCASSRNGARETQYFGPGTRLLVL.

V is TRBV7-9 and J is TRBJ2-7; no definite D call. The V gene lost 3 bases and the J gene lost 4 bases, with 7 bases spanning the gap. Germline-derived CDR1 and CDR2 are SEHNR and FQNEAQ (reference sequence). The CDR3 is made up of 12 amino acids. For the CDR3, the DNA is TGTGCCAGCAGCTTCAAGATATACGAGCAGTACTTC. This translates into CASSFKIYEQYF.

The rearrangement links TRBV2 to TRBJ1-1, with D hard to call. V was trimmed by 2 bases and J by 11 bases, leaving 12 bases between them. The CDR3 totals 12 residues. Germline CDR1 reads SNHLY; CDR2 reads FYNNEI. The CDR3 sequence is CASSERGRRAFF. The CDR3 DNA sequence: TGTGCCAGCAGTGAAAGAGGACGGAGGGCTTTCTTT.

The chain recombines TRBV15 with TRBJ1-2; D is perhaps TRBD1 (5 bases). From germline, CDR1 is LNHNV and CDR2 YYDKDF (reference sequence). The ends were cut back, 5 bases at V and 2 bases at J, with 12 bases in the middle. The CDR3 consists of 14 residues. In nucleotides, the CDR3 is TGTGCCACCAGCCCAAGGGACCGGAACTATGGCTACACCTTC. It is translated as CATSPRDRNYGYTF. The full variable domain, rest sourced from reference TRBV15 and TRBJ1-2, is DAMVIQNPRYQVTQFGKPVTLSCSQTLNHNVMYWYQQKSSQAPKLLFHYYDKDFNNEADTPDNFQSRRPNTSFCFLDIRSPGLGDTAMYLCATSPRDRNYGYTFGSGTRLTVV.